This T cell receptor (beta chain) originates from a study of T cells after yellow fever vaccination. Study-level findings and limits: Weaker, the secondary response peaked sooner, at day 5 versus 15.

CDR1 and CDR2 (germline): SGDLS, YYNGEE. Losses at the gene ends were 0 bases for V and 4 bases for J; bases not matched to a gene: 6. This CDR3 is 16 amino acids long. In TCRdb, the 5' RACE reads were re-called with MiXCR into one record per CDR3 protein. The data show 450,000 to 550,000 distinct CDR3 sequences, about a fifth seen once. This clonotype was picked up many times. Its antigen remains unknown. Sequenced material: PBMCs, taken around 3 weeks after the first yellow fever vaccination. The TCR originated in a man between 18 and 29 years old who received the YFV17D yellow fever vaccine. The V and J genes are TRBV9 and TRBJ2-3; 9 bases line up with TRBD2. The CDR3, as DNA: TGTGCCAGCAGCGTAGGATCACTAGCGGGTTCAGATACGCAGTATTTT. It specifies CASSVGSLAGSDTQYF.